This T cell receptor (beta chain) was identified in a study of T cell responses to AZD1222 COVID-19 vaccine. At the level of the study: Some second doses came at about 4 weeks and others at about 12 weeks; these were pooled. Study-level findings and limits: Spike-specific TCR breadth and depth grew following two AZD1222 doses. It should be noted that donors were predominantly white British and more often female, and clonal diversity was possibly underestimated. Distributed over spike, vaccine-associated CD4 TCRs predominated at 160-218 and 743-854.

CDR1 and CDR2 (germline): SGHDT, YYEEEE. With 6 bases clipped from V and 5 bases from J, the junction kept 11 bases outside the gene matches. The CDR3 totals 14 residues. A remark on this clone: As yet, its antigen is unknown.

The protocol was immunoSEQ multiplex PCR, while the TCRdb copy is restricted to in-frame clones and leaves out a portion. Of about 150,000 clones listed, around 87% are singletons. The rearrangement uses TRBV5-6 and TRBJ2-7, with 7 bases identical to TRBD2. The sequence was collected from an adult in good health. Sequences were derived from peripheral blood, sampled on day 0 of AZD1222 vaccination. The CDR3 DNA reads as TGTGCCAGCACTCACGGCGGGGGAGGCCACGAGCAGTACTTC. Its translation: CASTHGGGGHEQYF.